The rows below give T cell receptor beta chains drawn from one sample of a study of beta chain features in type 1 diabetes. Method: immunoSEQ multiplex PCR; TCRdb's copy keeps in-frame clones and lacks some. The data contain 310,000 or so clones, roughly 8% of them singletons. The specimen was central memory CD4+ T cells from blood. The source of these receptors is a woman aged 18-30 years in good health. The CDR3 runs from the conserved cysteine through the conserved F or W. The order of the fields is J gene, D gene, V gene, clone size, CDR3 protein, CDR3 DNA. D genes are given only for firm matches. Not all rows give a size; the values are once, few, many and, for expanded clones, a class.

>TRBJ1-4|.|TRBV15|.
CATSSEGATNEKLFF
TGTGCCACCAGCAGTGAGGGAGCAACTAATGAAAAACTGTTTTTT
>TRBJ1-2|.|TRBV6-6|few
CASSSRGIVSYGYTF
TGTGCCAGCAGTTCTCGGGGAATTGTGAGCTATGGCTACACCTTC
>TRBJ2-3|.|TRBV11-2|many
CASSIGGHSDTQYF
TGTGCCAGCAGCATCGGGGGGCACTCAGATACGCAGTATTTT
>TRBJ2-7|.|TRBV11-2|.
CASSPDTSQIFGYEQYF
TGTGCCAGCAGCCCGGACACGTCTCAGATTTTCGGGTACGAGCAGTACTTC
>TRBJ1-2|TRBD1|TRBV14|few
CASSPGTGYGYTF
TGTGCCAGCAGTCCCGGGACAGGATATGGCTACACCTTC
>TRBJ2-5|TRBD1|TRBV27|many
CASRFRGMETQYF
TGTGCCAGCAGATTCAGGGGGATGGAGACCCAGTACTTC
>TRBJ2-7|.|TRBV18|.
CASSPYSGSYEQYF
TGTGCCAGCTCACCATATTCGGGCTCCTACGAGCAGTACTTC
>TRBJ1-3|.|TRBV7-2|few
CASSSYRVGSSGNTIYF
TGTGCCAGCAGCTCGTACAGGGTGGGCAGCTCTGGAAACACCATATATTTT
>TRBJ2-1|.|TRBV15|.
CATSRDFSRSEQFF
TGTGCCACCAGCAGAGATTTTTCCAGGAGTGAGCAGTTCTTC
>TRBJ1-1|.|TRBV10-3|few
CAITGMNTEAFF
TGTGCCATCACAGGAATGAACACTGAAGCTTTCTTT
>TRBJ2-3|.|TRBV27|few
CASSFRALYKHTDTQYF
TGTGCCAGCAGTTTTCGGGCCCTTTACAAGCACACAGATACGCAGTATTTT
>TRBJ2-6|.|TRBV2|few
CASGVSGANVLTF
TGTGCCAGCGGAGTGTCTGGGGCCAACGTCCTGACTTTC
>TRBJ2-5|TRBD2|TRBV18|few
CASSPPGLEETQYF
TGTGCCAGCTCACCACCGGGACTAGAAGAGACCCAGTACTTC
>TRBJ1-4|.|TRBV5-6|few
CASSSGGRAATNEKLFF
TGTGCCAGCAGCTCCGGCGGCCGGGCTGCTACTAATGAAAAACTGTTTTTT
>TRBJ2-1|.|TRBV15|many
CATSRGSGTPGEQFF
TGTGCCACCAGCAGAGGATCGGGCACCCCGGGGGAGCAGTTCTTC
>TRBJ2-3|.|TRBV7-2|few
CASSGGRGGRGTDTQYF
TGTGCCAGCAGCGGCGGCCGAGGTGGCAGGGGCACAGATACGCAGTATTTT
>TRBJ2-3|TRBD2|TRBV18|few
CASSPSLAGVIDTQYF
TGTGCCAGCTCACCGTCCCTAGCGGGAGTCATAGATACGCAGTATTTT
>TRBJ2-7|TRBD2|TRBV11-2|few
CASTPGGGDEQYF
TGTGCCAGCACCCCGGGAGGGGGGGACGAGCAGTACTTC
>TRBJ2-5|TRBD2|TRBV7-2|few
CASSREPGLAGSVETQYF
TGCGCCAGCAGCCGCGAACCCGGACTAGCGGGATCCGTAGAGACCCAGTACTTC
>TRBJ2-1|TRBD2|TRBV29-1|.
CSVGKGTSGTYNEQFF
TGCAGCGTTGGTAAAGGGACTAGCGGGACCTACAATGAGCAGTTCTTC
>TRBJ1-2|.|TRBV19|.
CASSIGLGGYTF
TGTGCCAGTAGTATAGGTCTCGGGGGCTACACCTTC
>TRBJ2-1|.|TRBV7-2|.
CASSPIADSYNEQFF
TGTGCCAGCAGCCCAATAGCGGACTCCTACAATGAGCAGTTCTTC
>TRBJ1-1|.|TRBV6-1|.
CASSDRLEAFF
TGTGCCAGCAGTGACAGGCTGGAAGCTTTCTTT
>TRBJ1-1|.|TRBV7-8|.
CASSPRVDAEAFF
TGTGCCAGCAGTCCCAGGGTAGACGCTGAAGCTTTCTTT
>TRBJ2-3|.|TRBV4-3|.
CASSQDRQLTDTQYF
TGCGCCAGCAGCCAAGATAGGCAGCTCACAGATACGCAGTATTTT
>TRBJ2-3|.|TRBV18|.
CASSPTGMDTDTQYF
TGTGCCAGCTCACCCACAGGGATGGACACAGATACGCAGTATTTT
>TRBJ2-5|TRBD1|TRBV10-3|few
CAISSQGGTDRQYF
TGTGCCATCAGCTCACAGGGGGGTACCGATCGCCAGTACTTC
>TRBJ2-7|.|TRBV28|.
CASSSHNAREQYF
TGTGCCAGCAGTTCCCACAACGCCCGCGAGCAGTACTTC
>TRBJ1-1|.|TRBV7-2|.
CASSLWENTEAFF
TGTGCCAGCAGCTTGTGGGAGAACACTGAAGCTTTCTTT
>TRBJ2-1|.|TRBV7-9|few
CASSSRAGFNQQFF
TGTGCCAGCAGCTCACGGGCAGGATTCAATCAGCAGTTCTTC
>TRBJ2-2|.|TRBV27|few
CASSPRAGYTGELFF
TGTGCCAGCAGCCCCCGGGCGGGGTACACCGGGGAGCTGTTTTTT
>TRBJ1-5|.|TRBV5-1|few
CASSLGPQGTHQPQHF
TGCGCCAGCAGCTTGGGTCCCCAGGGGACCCATCAGCCCCAGCATTTT
>TRBJ1-2|.|TRBV7-2|.
CASSPVPGGYTF
TGTGCCAGCAGCCCAGTTCCGGGTGGCTACACCTTC
>TRBJ2-7|TRBD1|TRBV20-1|.
CRLDREYEQYF
TGCAGGCTCGACAGGGAGTACGAGCAGTACTTC
>TRBJ1-5|TRBD1|TRBV7-2|.
CASSRQGGNQPQHF
TGTGCCAGCAGCAGACAGGGCGGCAATCAGCCCCAGCATTTT
>TRBJ2-1|TRBD1|TRBV10-3|many
CAIRRDRVWFF
TGTGCCATCAGACGGGACAGGGTTTGGTTCTTC
>TRBJ2-7|.|TRBV7-2|.
CASSLNVGYEQYF
TGCGCCAGCAGCCTAAACGTGGGCTACGAGCAGTACTTC
>TRBJ2-1|.|TRBV5-4|many
CASSLVQNEQFF
TGTGCCAGCAGCTTGGTGCAGAATGAGCAGTTCTTC
>TRBJ2-7|.|TRBV7-2|.
CASSFYISYEQYF
TGTGCCAGCAGCTTTTACATCTCCTACGAGCAGTACTTC
>TRBJ1-4|.|TRBV29-1|many
CSVGDEGEKLFF
TGCAGCGTTGGTGACGAGGGGGAAAAACTGTTTTTT
>TRBJ2-3|.|TRBV18|many
CASSPRSGSSTDTQYF
TGTGCCAGCTCACCTCGATCGGGTTCTAGCACAGATACGCAGTATTTT
>TRBJ2-7|.|TRBV28|.
CASSLHAISYEQYF
TGTGCCAGCAGTTTACATGCGATCTCCTACGAGCAGTACTTC
>TRBJ1-4|.|TRBV5-1|.
CASSPLGATNEKLFF
TGCGCCAGCAGCCCTCTAGGCGCAACTAATGAAAAACTGTTTTTT
>TRBJ2-7|TRBD2|TRBV7-6|.
CASSPGPTSGYEQYF
TGTGCCAGCAGCCCCGGTCCCACTAGCGGATACGAGCAGTACTTC
>TRBJ1-4|.|TRBV11-2|.
CASSLAGYEKLFF
TGTGCCAGCAGCTTAGCCGGGTATGAAAAACTGTTTTTT
>TRBJ2-1|TRBD2|TRBV5-4|few
CASSLVSSGDEQFF
TGTGCCAGCAGCTTGGTTTCTAGCGGGGATGAGCAGTTCTTC
>TRBJ2-3|.|TRBV4-2|few
CASSQASLASDTQYF
TGTGCCAGCAGCCAAGCGTCCTTAGCGTCAGATACGCAGTATTTT
>TRBJ1-1|.|TRBV12-5|.
CASGLSGMNTEAFF
TGTGCTAGTGGTTTGTCCGGGATGAACACTGAAGCTTTCTTT
>TRBJ2-2|.|TRBV9|.
CASSAGSRYTGELFF
TGTGCCAGCAGCGCGGGGAGTCGATACACCGGGGAGCTGTTTTTT
>TRBJ2-4|.|TRBV11-2|.
CASRRIAKNIQYF
TGTGCCAGCAGGAGAATAGCCAAAAACATTCAGTACTTC
>TRBJ2-3|.|TRBV2|many
CASREWVPSTDTQYF
TGTGCCAGCAGAGAATGGGTTCCCAGCACAGATACGCAGTATTTT
>TRBJ2-1|.|TRBV19|many
CASSIQPRQSEQFF
TGTGCCAGTAGTATCCAACCTAGGCAGTCTGAGCAGTTCTTC